A single sample is the source of the 26 T cell receptor beta chains below, sequenced in a study of blood T cell repertoires in COVID-19. This table comes from immunoSEQ multiplex PCR, and its TCRdb copy is limited to in-frame clones, with some not included. The profile shows some 380,000 clones, over 65% of them singletons. The specimen sequenced was peripheral blood. Every receptor here comes from a human donor with acute or convalescent COVID-19. The donor label of this sample is uncertain.

The table lists this clone with a few counts. The chain carries TRBV18 and TRBJ1-1; 8 nucleotides line up with TRBD1. Germline V gives CDR1 KGHSH, CDR2 LQKENI. This CDR3 is 14 amino acids long. The V gene end was trimmed by 6 bases and the J gene end by 3 bases; junction bases not matched to a gene: 6. CDR3 sequence reads: CASSLDRVYTEAFF. CDR3 in DNA: TGTGCCAGCTCTCTGGACAGGGTTTACACTGAAGCTTTCTTT.

This rearrangement joins TRBV5-1 to TRBJ2-7; the match to TRBD1 covers 9 bases. CDR3 length: 14 amino acids. The ends lost 4 bases at V and 7 bases at J; junction bases unmatched: 9. CDR1 and CDR2 from the germline V gene are SGHRS and YFSETQ. The CDR3 coding sequence is TGCGCCAGCAGCCTACCGGACAGGGGTCAAGAGCAGTACTTC. It translates to CASSLPDRGQEQYF.

The chain has TRBV6-5 and TRBJ1-6; D remains ambiguous. The germline V gene encodes CDR1 MNHEY and CDR2 SVGAGI. The CDR3 is 16 amino acids. Trimming cost V 0 bases and J 7 bases, with 13 bases left between them. The CDR3, as DNA: TGTGCCAGCAGTTACTCGAGCCTTAGGGAGAATTCACCCCTCCACTTT. Its translation is CASSYSSLRENSPLHF.

The V gene is TRBV24-1, the J gene TRBJ2-1, with D tentatively TRBD1 (5 bases). The CDR3 spans 16 residues. With 4 bases removed from V and 6 bases from J, the gap between germline ends came to 18 bases. Looked up from germline, CDR1 is KGHDR and CDR2 is SFDVKD. The CDR3 DNA reads as TGTGCCACCAGTGACCCAGACAGCTCCCTTGGCAATGAGCAGTTCTTC. This codes for CATSDPDSSLGNEQFF.

This chain uses TRBV19 with TRBJ1-2; D gene ambiguous. The CDR3 consists of 15 residues. V was shortened by 3 bases and J by 8 bases, with 19 bases between the two germline ends. Germline assignment: CDR1 LNHDA and CDR2 SQIVND (reference sequence). DNA of the CDR3: TGTGCCAGTAGTATGAATGGGCACACAAGTTGGGGCTACACCTTC. Translation gives CASSMNGHTSWGYTF.

This sequence joins TRBV7-9 and TRBJ2-2; 9 bases line up with TRBD1. J was trimmed by 5 bases and V by 5 bases; bases with no gene match: 3. CDR1 SEHNR and CDR2 FQNEAQ come from the germline V gene (reference sequence). This CDR3 spans 14 amino acids. The CDR3 DNA is TGTGCCAGCAGCGGACAGGGGACGACCGGGGAGCTGTTTTTT. Amino acid sequence: CASSGQGTTGELFF.

This chain uses TRBV4-1 with TRBJ2-3, with unresolved D. This CDR3 contains 15 residues. Trimming took 2 bases from V and 1 from J, leaving 10 bases between them. Per the germline V gene, CDR1 is MGHRA and CDR2 is YSYEKL. This chain's CDR3 is CASSQMRSGTDTQYF. The CDR3, as DNA: TGCGCCAGCAGCCAAATGAGAAGCGGCACAGATACGCAGTATTTT.

The rearrangement uses TRBV27 and TRBJ1-5; TRBD1 matches at 12 bases. V was clipped by 5 bases and J by 5 bases; unmatched bases: 7. The CDR3 is 16 amino acids. Germline V gives CDR1 MNHEY, CDR2 SMNVEV (reference sequence). CDR3 region: CASSTTGTGGDQPQHF. DNA for the CDR3: TGTGCCAGCAGTACTACCGGGACAGGGGGCGATCAGCCCCAGCATTTT.

A single count supports this clone. The chain carries TRBV30 and TRBJ1-2, with D unclear. Germline V gene sequence: CDR1 GTSNPN, CDR2 SVGIG (reference sequence). The CDR3 spans 14 residues. The V end was cut by 0 bases, the J end by 3 bases, with 11 bases between. CDR3 sequence reads: CAWSVPPGYYGYTF. CDR3 DNA sequence: TGTGCCTGGAGTGTACCCCCCGGGTACTATGGCTACACCTTC.

The rearrangement uses TRBV5-1 and TRBJ2-7, with D tentatively TRBD2 (6 bases). V was pared by 6 bases and J by 3 bases, with 13 bases between. The CDR3 sequence is 13 residues long. Germline V lookup: CDR1 SGHRS, CDR2 YFSETQ. CDR3 nucleotide sequence: TGCGCCAGCACGGGACTCGTCAGCTACGAGCAGTACTTC. Its protein product is CASTGLVSYEQYF.

This clone came up a few times. This chain uses TRBV7-2 with TRBJ1-2; 10 bases are shared with TRBD1. Germline V CDR1 and CDR2: SGHTA, FQGNSA. The ends lost 1 base at V and 6 bases at J; junction bases unmatched: 5. This CDR3 is 15 amino acids long. This chain's CDR3 is CASSLGDRGVNGYTF. DNA for the CDR3: TGTGCCAGCAGCTTAGGGGACAGGGGAGTCAATGGCTACACCTTC.

The J gene is TRBJ2-7, the V gene TRBV6-6; 8 nucleotides align to TRBD1. This CDR3 is 12 amino acids long. Looked up from germline, CDR1 is MNHNY and CDR2 is SVGAGI (reference sequence). The junction had 5 bases not matched to a gene; V was cut back by 6 bases and J by 7 bases. The CDR3 here is CASSPTGGEQYF. In DNA form, the CDR3 reads TGTGCCAGCAGCCCCACAGGGGGGGAGCAGTACTTC.

The chain uses TRBV5-5 and TRBJ1-6; 7 nucleotides agree with TRBD1. CDR3 size: 17 residues. CDR1 and CDR2 from the germline V gene are SGHKS and YYEKEE (reference sequence). V lost 3 bases, J lost 3 bases, and 9 bases stayed unmatched. The CDR3 nucleotides are TGTGCCAGCAGCTCCCCCGCCGGGACAGTCTATAATTCACCCCTCCACTTT. It encodes CASSSPAGTVYNSPLHF.

This CDR3 is CASSRNRRDSVNEQFF. The CDR3 DNA is TGTGCCAGTAGCAGAAATCGCCGGGACAGCGTCAATGAGCAGTTCTTC. The J gene is TRBJ2-1, the V gene TRBV19, with 7 bases fitting TRBD1. CDR3 size: 16 residues. Trimming took 6 bases from V and 6 from J; bases not matched to a gene: 14. In germline, CDR1 is LNHDA, CDR2 SQIVND (reference sequence).

This clone was counted a few times. The chain recombines TRBV4-1 with TRBJ2-2; 7 bases line up with TRBD2. J gave up 5 bases and V 6 bases, and 6 bases lay outside the gene matches. Germline-derived CDR1 and CDR2 are MGHRA and YSYEKL. The length of the CDR3 is 14 residues. The DNA of the CDR3 is TGCGCCAGCAGAGGACTAGGAGGGACCGGGGAGCTGTTTTTT. Translated: CASRGLGGTGELFF.

The rearrangement uses TRBV5-5 and TRBJ2-7, with 7 bases that match TRBD1. CDR3 length equals 16 residues. V lost 4 bases to trimming and J lost 0 bases; unmatched junction nucleotides: 10. Germline assignment: CDR1 SGHKS and CDR2 YYEKEE (reference sequence). The CDR3 nucleotides are TGTGCCAGCAGCCGGACAGGAGAAACCAGCTCCTACGAGCAGTACTTC. Protein: CASSRTGETSSYEQYF. Filled out from reference TRBV5-5 and TRBJ2-7, the complete variable domain reads DAGVTQSPTHLIKTRGQQVTLRCSPISGHKSVSWYQQVLGQGPQFIFQYYEKEERGRGNFPDRFSARQFPNYSSELNVNALLLGDSALYLCASSRTGETSSYEQYFGPGTRLTVT.

The chain combines TRBV6-1 with TRBJ1-2, with D possibly being TRBD1 (6 bases). V gave up 3 bases and J gave up 5 bases, with 16 bases separating them. CDR1 and CDR2 from the germline V gene are MNHNS and SASEGT. This CDR3 has 15 amino acids. CDR3 loop: CASSEWTVIAYGYTF. CDR3 nucleotides: TGTGCCAGCAGTGAGTGGACAGTAATAGCTTATGGCTACACCTTC.

CDR3 protein: CASSRQDTTGELFF. The CDR3 DNA is TGCGCCAGCAGCCGACAGGATACCACCGGGGAGCTGTTTTTT. The chain joins TRBV5-1 to TRBJ2-2, with a weak D call TRBD1 (6 bases). Trimming stripped 4 bases from V and 4 bases from J, with 11 bases between. This CDR3 region has 14 residues. Germline assignment: CDR1 SGHRS and CDR2 YFSETQ.

This chain joins TRBV3-1 (or the pseudogene TRBV3-2) and TRBJ1-2; D gene uncertain. Trimming removed 4 bases from V and 4 bases from J, with 4 bases in between. This CDR3 spans 11 amino acids. Germline V gene lookup returns CDR1 LGHDT and CDR2 YNNKEL (reference sequence). CDR3 DNA sequence: TGTGCCAGCAGCCGGGCCTATGGCTACACCTTC. Translating gives CASSRAYGYTF.

The chain recombines TRBV7-9 with TRBJ1-4; D remains unclear. The germline CDR1 and CDR2 sequences are SEHNR and FQNEAQ (reference sequence). The CDR3 contains 19 residues. V lost 5 bases and J 8 bases, leaving 30 bases between the germline ends. The CDR3 region is CASSPLTYGLRGNEEKLFF. In DNA, the CDR3 is TGTGCCAGCAGCCCCCTTACCTACGGCCTGCGGGGTAATGAAGAAAAACTGTTTTTT. The full variable domain, in which reference TRBV7-9 and TRBJ1-4 provide the parts outside the CDR3, is DTGVSQNPRHKITKRGQNVTFRCDPISEHNRLYWYRQTLGQGPEFLTYFQNEAQLEKSRLLSDRFSAERPKGSFSTLEIQRTEQGDSAMYLCASSPLTYGLRGNEEKLFFGSGTQLSVL.

V usage is TRBV30 and J usage is TRBJ1-5, with D tentatively TRBD1 (5 bases). Germline assignment: CDR1 GTSNPN and CDR2 SVGIG (reference sequence). Trimming took off 3 bases at V and 3 bases at J, with 12 bases between the two ends. This CDR3 spans 14 amino acids. CDR3 bases: TGTGCCTGGAGCGGGGGATTTGCCAATCAGCCCCAGCATTTT. The encoded protein is CAWSGGFANQPQHF.

The rearrangement joins TRBV28 to TRBJ1-2; no definite D call. Germline lookup yields CDR1 MDHEN and CDR2 SYDVKM. CDR3 length equals 13 residues. The V and J ends lost 8 bases and 3 bases respectively, with 13 bases between them. The DNA for the CDR3 is TGTGCCAGCGGCAACGAAGTCTACTATGGCTACACCTTC. Protein sequence: CASGNEVYYGYTF.

J is TRBJ1-6 and V is TRBV5-5; tentative D call: TRBD1 (6 bases). Trimming took off 4 bases at V and 4 bases at J, with 15 bases between the two ends. Germline V gene sequence: CDR1 SGHKS, CDR2 YYEKEE (reference sequence). The CDR3 has 16 amino acids. The CDR3 coding sequence is TGTGCCAGCAGCCGAAGTGGACAGCTTTATAATTCACCCCTCCACTTT. Its translation: CASSRSGQLYNSPLHF.

This clone was seen a few times. The rearrangement joins TRBV12-5 to TRBJ1-5, with 7 bases matching TRBD1. The CDR3 sequence is 19 residues long. Trimming cost V 0 bases and J 9 bases; bases outside gene matches: 20. Germline values: CDR1 LGHNT, CDR2 FRNRAP. As DNA, the CDR3 is TGTGCTAGTGGTTTGGTACCGGCGGGACAGCCAAAGGTAGGACTGCCCCAGCATTTT. Its translation: CASGLVPAGQPKVGLPQHF.

The rearrangement links TRBV3-1 (or the pseudogene TRBV3-2) to TRBJ2-3; 11 bases match TRBD2. From germline, CDR1 is LGHDT and CDR2 YNNKEL (reference sequence). This CDR3 comprises 20 residues. The ends lost 2 bases at V and 1 base at J; junction bases unmatched: 14. In DNA form, the CDR3 reads TGTGCCAGCAGCCAATGGATTAGCGGGGGGGTTATAGTAGGCACAGATACGCAGTATTTT. The encoded protein is CASSQWISGGVIVGTDTQYF.

At least ten counts were recorded for this clone. The chain joins TRBV24-1 to TRBJ2-1; TRBD2 matches 11 bases. The CDR3 consists of 15 residues. Germline V gives CDR1 KGHDR, CDR2 SFDVKD. V shed 6 bases and J 3 bases; nucleotides not matched to a gene: 3. As DNA, the CDR3 is TGTGCCACCAGTAGTGGGACTAGCGGCTACAATGAGCAGTTCTTC. It is translated as CATSSGTSGYNEQFF.